This TCR beta chain stems from a study of blood T cell repertoires in COVID-19 (dated by TCRdb to 2019 to 2021). Describing the broader study: Samples from collaborators originated in the United States, Italy and Spain and spanned both the acute and convalescent phases of COVID-19. The prospective study material was composed of cDNA or gDNA derived from T cells, B-cell-depleted T cells, or PBMCs. Subjects who had been exposed to COVID-19, were actively infected with it, or had recovered from it provided the deeply sampled blood TCRbeta repertoires that made up the dataset. The repertoires were made available in a free public database intended to serve as a resource for research on the immune response to SARS-CoV-2. Samples came from the ongoing ImmuneRACE study (first 160 participants) plus 1,254 subjects from 6 global collaborators. A de-identified subject ID, COVID-19 status, age in years and sex were almost always included in the sample metadata. Where HLA class I and class II types were available, the types were taken from metadata supplied by the sample provider, not from assay-based typing. Broader findings and caveats from the paper: The quantity of clinical and demographic metadata differed by source and by participant and was supplied without curation.

Concerning this clone itself: Its specific antigen is unknown. No base quality information exists; no much larger clone differs at one position.

Whole blood was collected in K2EDTA tubes by collaborating institutions according to the institutions' own protocols. For TCRbeta analysis, collaborators shipped samples as frozen whole blood, isolated PBMCs, or DNA extracted from either of those sample types. TCRbeta CDR3 regions were amplified from genomic DNA by means of the immunoSEQ Assay, a bias-controlled multiplex PCR. The original pipeline was this. The number of nucleated cells in each sample was estimated by amplification of reference gene primers within the assay. To quantify the absolute abundance of each unique TCRbeta CDR3 rearrangement, sequence reads were collapsed and filtered. Productive Simpson clonality was computed per sample as the square root of Simpson's diversity index over productive rearrangements. The source is immuneACCESS, and TCRdb retained only in-frame sequences with V and J called. Part of the clones is not carried over; for the studies checked, unresolved V genes explain less than half of this, and the remainder is unexplained. D and trimming were read from the DNA, whereas the V and J calls and clone size are those reported in that table. For this sample there are over 150,000 clones; about four fifths appear just once. Over 25% of the sample belongs to the ten largest clones.

From the germline V gene, CDR1 is MNHEY and CDR2 is SVGAGI. The CDR3 runs 15 amino acids, cysteine and phenylalanine included. Of all the DNA, just the CDR3 is kept, 45 bases in frame from base 1. Trimming leaves V shorter by 9 bases and J shorter by 4 bases, with the junction holding 12 bases beyond the gene matches. The chain is made from TRBV6-5 and TRBJ2-3; TRBD2 aligns with 8 central bases. Sequenced sample: peripheral blood. This TCR was sampled from an older woman with acute or convalescent COVID-19. The sequenced DNA is TGTGCCAGTTCCCAAGCGGGGGCGGGGGCAGATACGCAGTATTTT. Its protein reads: CASSQAGAGADTQYF.